This T cell receptor (beta chain) comes out of a study of shared clonotypes between healthy human individuals. Method: immunoSEQ multiplex PCR; TCRdb's copy keeps in-frame clones and lacks some. This sample has approximately 2,000,000 clones; 85% to 95% occur once, and the top ten carry approximately 0.41%. Looked up from germline, CDR1 is MDHEN and CDR2 is SYDVKM. CDR3 size: 15 residues. Germline trimming cut 8 bases from V and 5 bases from J; bases unmatched to any gene: 8. All donors were healthy HIV-negative adults lacking recent acute infections or vaccinations. Specimen: naive CD4+ T cells from PBMCs. As to subset: CD45RA+ positively selected. This chain links TRBV28 with TRBJ2-5, with 13 bases fitting TRBD2. The clonotype originates from a man between 18 and 35 years old in good health. Some clones in this sample may be carry-over from other donors' samples. CDR3 coding DNA: TGTGCCAGCGGGGGACTAGCGGGACTAGGGGAGACCCAGTACTTC. Its translation: CASGGLAGLGETQYF.